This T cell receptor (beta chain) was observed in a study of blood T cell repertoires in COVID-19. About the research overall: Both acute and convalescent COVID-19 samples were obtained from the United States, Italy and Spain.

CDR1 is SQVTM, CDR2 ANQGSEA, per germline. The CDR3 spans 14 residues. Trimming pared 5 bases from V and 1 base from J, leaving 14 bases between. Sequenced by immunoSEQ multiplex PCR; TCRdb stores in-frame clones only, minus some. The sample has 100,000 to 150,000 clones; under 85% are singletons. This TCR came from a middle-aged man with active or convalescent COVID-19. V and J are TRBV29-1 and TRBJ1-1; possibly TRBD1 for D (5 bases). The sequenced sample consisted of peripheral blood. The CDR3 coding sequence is TGCAGCGTTTATGTATTGGGGCCGAACACTGAAGCTTTCTTT. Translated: CSVYVLGPNTEAFF.